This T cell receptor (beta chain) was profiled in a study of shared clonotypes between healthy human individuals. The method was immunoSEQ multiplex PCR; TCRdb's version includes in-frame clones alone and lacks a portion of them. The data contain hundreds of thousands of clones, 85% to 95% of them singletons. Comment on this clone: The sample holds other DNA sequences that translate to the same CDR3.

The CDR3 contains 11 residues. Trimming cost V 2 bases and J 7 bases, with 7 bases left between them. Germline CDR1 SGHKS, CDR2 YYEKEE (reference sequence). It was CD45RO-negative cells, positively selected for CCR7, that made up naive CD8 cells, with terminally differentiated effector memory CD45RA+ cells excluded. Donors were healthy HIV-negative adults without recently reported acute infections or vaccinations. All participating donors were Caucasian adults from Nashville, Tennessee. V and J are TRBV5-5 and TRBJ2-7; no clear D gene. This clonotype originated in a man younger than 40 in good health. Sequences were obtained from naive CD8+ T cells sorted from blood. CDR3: CASSLGNEQYF. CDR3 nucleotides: TGTGCCAGCAGCTTAGGGAATGAGCAGTACTTC.